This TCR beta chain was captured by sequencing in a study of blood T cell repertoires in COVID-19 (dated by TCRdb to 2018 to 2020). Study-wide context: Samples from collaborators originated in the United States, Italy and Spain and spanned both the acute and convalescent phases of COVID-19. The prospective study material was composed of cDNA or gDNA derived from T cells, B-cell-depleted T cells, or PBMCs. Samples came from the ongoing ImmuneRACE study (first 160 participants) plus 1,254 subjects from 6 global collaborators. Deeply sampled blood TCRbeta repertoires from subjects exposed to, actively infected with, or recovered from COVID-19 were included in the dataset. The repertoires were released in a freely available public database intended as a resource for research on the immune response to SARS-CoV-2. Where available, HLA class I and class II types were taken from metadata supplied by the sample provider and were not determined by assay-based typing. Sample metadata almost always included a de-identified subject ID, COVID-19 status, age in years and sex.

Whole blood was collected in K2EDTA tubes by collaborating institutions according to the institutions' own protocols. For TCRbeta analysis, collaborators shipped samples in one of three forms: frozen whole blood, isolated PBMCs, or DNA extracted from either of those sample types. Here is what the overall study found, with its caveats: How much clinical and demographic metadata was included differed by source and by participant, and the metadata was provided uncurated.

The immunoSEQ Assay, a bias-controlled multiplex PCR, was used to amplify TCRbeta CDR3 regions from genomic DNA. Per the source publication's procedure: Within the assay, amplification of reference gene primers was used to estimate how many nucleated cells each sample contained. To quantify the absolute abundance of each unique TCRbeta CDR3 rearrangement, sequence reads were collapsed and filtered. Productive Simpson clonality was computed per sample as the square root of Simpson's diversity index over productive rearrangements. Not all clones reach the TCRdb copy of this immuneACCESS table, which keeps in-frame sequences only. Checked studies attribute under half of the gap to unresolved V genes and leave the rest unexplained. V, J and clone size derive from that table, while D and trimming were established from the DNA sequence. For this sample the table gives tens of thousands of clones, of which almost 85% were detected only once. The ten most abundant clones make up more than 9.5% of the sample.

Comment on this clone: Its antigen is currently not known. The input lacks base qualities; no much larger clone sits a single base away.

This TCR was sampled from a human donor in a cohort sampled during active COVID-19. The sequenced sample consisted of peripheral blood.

This receptor has the CDR3 CAWSVLGTGSYEQYF. At the DNA level, the sequence is TGTGCCTGGAGTGTACTTGGGACAGGGTCCTACGAGCAGTACTTC. The receptor chain draws on TRBV30 and TRBJ2-7; TRBD1 aligns with 9 central bases. Relative to germline, V is missing 0 bases and J is missing 1 base, with 4 bases of the junction outside any gene match. As encoded in the germline V gene (reference sequence), CDR1 is GTSNPN while CDR2 is SVGIG. Reading from cysteine to phenylalanine, the CDR3 counts 15 amino acids. Of the read, only the CDR3 DNA is kept; its 45 bases are in frame from base 1.